This TCR beta chain was recovered during a study of identical twins. TCRdb independently ran MiXCR on the 5' RACE reads; one entry per CDR3 protein. In the table there are approximately 410,000 distinct CDR3 sequences, about 18% of which are singletons. About this clonotype itself: What it recognizes is unknown.

Germline V lookup: CDR1 DFQATT, CDR2 SNEGSKA (reference sequence). V trimming: 1 base; J trimming: 0 bases; junction bases outside the gene matches: 9. The CDR3 runs 17 residues. Study-level results: A lower insertion count was a feature of abundant cord blood beta clonotypes, with no such feature in memory repertoires. Partly confounded zero-insertion analyses could result from invariant MAIT and iNKT cells. There was an excess of low generation probability in the out-of-frame alpha sequences that twins shared. The analysis was cross-sectional rather than longitudinal within donors.

This TCR derives from a man in his forties or fifties in good health. The sequencing sample was made of naive T cells sorted from blood. V gene TRBV20-1 combines with J gene TRBJ2-4, with 7 bases lining up with TRBD1. The CDR3 loop is CSARAGTALLAKNIQYF. The CDR3 DNA follows: TGCAGTGCTAGAGCCGGGACAGCTTTACTAGCCAAAAACATTCAGTACTTC.